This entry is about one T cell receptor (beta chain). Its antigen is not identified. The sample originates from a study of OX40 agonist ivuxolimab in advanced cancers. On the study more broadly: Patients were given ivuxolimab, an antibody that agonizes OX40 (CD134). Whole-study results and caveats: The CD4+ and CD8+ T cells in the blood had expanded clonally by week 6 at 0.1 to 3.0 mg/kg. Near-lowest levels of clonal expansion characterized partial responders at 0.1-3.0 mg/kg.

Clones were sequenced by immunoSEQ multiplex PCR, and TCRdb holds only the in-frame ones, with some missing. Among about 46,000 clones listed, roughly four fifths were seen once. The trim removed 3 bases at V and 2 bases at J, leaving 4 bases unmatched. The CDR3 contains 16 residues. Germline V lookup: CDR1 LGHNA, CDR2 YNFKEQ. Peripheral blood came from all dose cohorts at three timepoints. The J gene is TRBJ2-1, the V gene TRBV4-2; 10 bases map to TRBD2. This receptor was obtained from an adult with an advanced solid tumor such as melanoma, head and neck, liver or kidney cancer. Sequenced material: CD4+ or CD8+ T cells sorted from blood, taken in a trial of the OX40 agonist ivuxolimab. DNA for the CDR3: TGTGCCAGCAGCCAGCCAACTAGCGGGGCCTACAATGAGCAGTTCTTC. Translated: CASSQPTSGAYNEQFF.